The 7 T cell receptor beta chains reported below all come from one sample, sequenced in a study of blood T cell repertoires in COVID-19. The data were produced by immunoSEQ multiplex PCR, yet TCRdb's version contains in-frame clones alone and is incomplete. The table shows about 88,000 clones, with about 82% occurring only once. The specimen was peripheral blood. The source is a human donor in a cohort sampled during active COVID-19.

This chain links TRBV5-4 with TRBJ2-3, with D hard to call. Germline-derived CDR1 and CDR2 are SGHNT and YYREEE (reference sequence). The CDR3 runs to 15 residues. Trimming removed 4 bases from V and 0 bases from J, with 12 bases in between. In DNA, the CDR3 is TGTGCCAGCAGCAGATATACAAATAGCACAGATACGCAGTATTTT. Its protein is CASSRYTNSTDTQYF.

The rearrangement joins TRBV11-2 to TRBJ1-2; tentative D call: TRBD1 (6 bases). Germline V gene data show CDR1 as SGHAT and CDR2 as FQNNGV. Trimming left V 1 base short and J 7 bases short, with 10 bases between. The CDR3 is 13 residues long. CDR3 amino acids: CASSLGQGFGYTF. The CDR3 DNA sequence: TGTGCCAGCAGCTTAGGCCAGGGGTTTGGCTACACCTTC.

CDR3 region: CASSTDRLNTEAFF. The CDR3 DNA reads TGTGCCAGCAGCACCGACAGGTTGAACACTGAAGCTTTCTTT. This chain connects TRBV7-9 to TRBJ1-1; possible D gene TRBD1, 6 bases. CDR1 SEHNR and CDR2 FQNEAQ come from the germline V gene (reference sequence). This CDR3 is built from 14 residues. Deletions cut 5 bases from V and 0 bases from J, with 10 bases between.

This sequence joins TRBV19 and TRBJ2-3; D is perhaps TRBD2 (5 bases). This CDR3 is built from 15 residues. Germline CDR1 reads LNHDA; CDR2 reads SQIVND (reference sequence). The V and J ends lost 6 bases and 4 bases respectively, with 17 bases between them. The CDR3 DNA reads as TGTGCCAGTAGCCAATCCCGGGGTTCTTCAGATACGCAGTATTTT. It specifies CASSQSRGSSDTQYF.

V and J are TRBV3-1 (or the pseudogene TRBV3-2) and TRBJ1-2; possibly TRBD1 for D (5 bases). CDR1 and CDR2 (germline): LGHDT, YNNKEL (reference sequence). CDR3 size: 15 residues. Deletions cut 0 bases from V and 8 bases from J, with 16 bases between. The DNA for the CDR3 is TGTGCCAGCAGCCAAGATCTCGGGGGGGTTGAGGGCTACACCTTC. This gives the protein CASSQDLGGVEGYTF.

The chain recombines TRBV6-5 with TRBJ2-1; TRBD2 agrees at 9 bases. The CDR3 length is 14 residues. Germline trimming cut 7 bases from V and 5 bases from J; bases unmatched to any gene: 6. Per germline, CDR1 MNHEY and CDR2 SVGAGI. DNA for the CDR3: TGTGCCAGCATCCTAGCGGGGATAGACAATGAGCAGTTCTTC. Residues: CASILAGIDNEQFF.

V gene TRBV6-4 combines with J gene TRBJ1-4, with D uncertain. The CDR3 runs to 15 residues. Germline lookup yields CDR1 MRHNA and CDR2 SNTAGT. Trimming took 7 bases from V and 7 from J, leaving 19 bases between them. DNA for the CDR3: TGTGCCAGCACTCTCCTGGAGGTCGGTGGTGAAAAACTGTTTTTT. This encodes CASTLLEVGGEKLFF.